The rows below give T cell receptor beta chains drawn from one sample of a study of T cells after yellow fever vaccination. MiXCR, run by TCRdb on the 5' RACE reads, gives a single entry per CDR3 protein. In the table there are about 20,000 distinct CDR3 sequences, approximately 5.2% of which are singletons. The material was PBMCs, either bulk or a sorted T-cell subset (CD4+, CD8+, memory, or dextramer-sorted; not recorded which), obtained around 45 days after the first yellow fever vaccination. The receptors originated from a man aged 18 to 29 who received the YFV17D yellow fever vaccine. The CDR3 runs from the conserved cysteine through the conserved F or W. D genes are given only for firm matches. A clone size is listed for some rows: how often the clone was seen (once, few, many), or a class if it is expanded.

many,TRBV18,TRBJ2-5,TRBD1,TGTGCCAGCTCACCACGAACCGACAGGGAGGAGACCCAGTACTTC,CASSPRTDREETQYF
many,TRBV19,TRBJ1-2,NA,TGTGCCAGTAGGGACTATGGCTACACCTTC,CASRDYGYTF
many,TRBV11-2,TRBJ2-5,NA,TGTGCCAGCAGCTTCGCAGCCGGGGTTGGTGAGACCCAGTACTTC,CASSFAAGVGETQYF
many,TRBV4-1,TRBJ1-5,TRBD1,TGCGCCAGCAGCCAGGGGACAGTCAATGACGGTCAGCCCCAGCATTTT,CASSQGTVNDGQPQHF
many,TRBV7-2,TRBJ1-2,NA,TGTGCCAGCAGCCGGGACATGAACTATGGCTACACCTTC,CASSRDMNYGYTF
medium-sized,TRBV7-3,TRBJ2-1,NA,TGTGCCAGCAGCGCCACCCTGGGCGAGCAGTTCTTC,CASSATLGEQFF
many,TRBV7-2,TRBJ2-7,NA,TGTGCCAGCAGCTCCCAGGTGGCTAGTAAACCCTACGAGCAGTACTTC,CASSSQVASKPYEQYF
NA,TRBV19,TRBJ2-3,TRBD2,TGTGCCAGTAGTACGGGCGGGGGGGCCGGCGGGGATACGCAGTATTTT,CASSTGGGAGGDTQYF
many,TRBV5-1,TRBJ1-6,NA,TGCGCCAGCAGCCCCCTTCTTCGGAGAGGGGCATCACCCCTCCACTTT,CASSPLLRRGASPLHF
medium-sized,TRBV3-1,TRBJ2-3,NA,TGTGCCAGCAGCCTACCCGGGACGGGTACGCAGTATTTT,CASSLPGTGTQYF
many,TRBV12-3/TRBV12-4,TRBJ1-2,NA,TGTGCCAGCAGTTCAAGGACAGTCTATGGCTACACCTTC,CASSSRTVYGYTF
many,TRBV6-1,TRBJ2-1,TRBD1,TGTGCCAGCAGTGAAGAGTCAGGGGGCTACAATGAGCAGTTCTTC,CASSEESGGYNEQFF
many,TRBV6-6,TRBJ2-1,NA,TGTGCCAGCAGCGGGACACCCCACAATGAGCAGTTCTTC,CASSGTPHNEQFF
many,TRBV7-8,TRBJ1-6,NA,TGTGCCAGCATTAGAGGGAGCTCCTATAATTCACCCCTCCACTTT,CASIRGSSYNSPLHF
many,TRBV5-4,TRBJ2-3,NA,TGTGCCAGCAGCTTGGGGGGGACCGCTGCAGATACGCAGTATTTT,CASSLGGTAADTQYF
many,TRBV5-1,TRBJ2-3,NA,TGCGCCAGCAGCCCGGGGCCAGATACGCAGTATTTT,CASSPGPDTQYF
many,TRBV6-5,TRBJ1-5,NA,TGTGCCAGCAGGGTTCGGGGGGCTGGCAATCAGCCCCAGCATTTT,CASRVRGAGNQPQHF
many,TRBV7-8,TRBJ1-5,NA,TGTGCCAGCAGCGCCCAAGGGCGAGGGGGTAGCAATCAGCCCCAGCATTTT,CASSAQGRGGSNQPQHF